These 17 T cell receptor beta chains share one sample of origin, sequenced in a study of cytomegalovirus exposure and HLA in healthy donors. The PCR made use of 60 Vbeta and 13 Jbeta primers. Libraries were prepared by immunoSEQ multiplex PCR; TCRdb keeps only in-frame clonotypes and omits some of them. The sample holds some 100,000 clones, 60% to 80% seen once. The specimen was PBMCs. These TCRs come from a woman under 30 in good health and CMV-seropositive.

A few counts support this clone. The chain joins TRBV7-2 to TRBJ2-1; maybe TRBD2 (7 bases). Trimming shortened V by 0 bases and J by 3 bases, and 12 bases separated the two germline ends. CDR1 and CDR2 from the germline V gene are SGHTA and FQGNSA. The CDR3 spans 16 residues. The CDR3 sequence is CASSLAVGGLYNEQFF. CDR3 DNA: TGTGCCAGCAGCTTAGCTGTGGGGGGGCTCTACAATGAGCAGTTCTTC.

The V and J genes are TRBV6-4 and TRBJ2-1; D unclear. Looked up from germline, CDR1 is MRHNA and CDR2 is SNTAGT. The CDR3 loop spans 13 amino acids. The V gene lost 4 bases and the J gene lost 8 bases, with 12 bases spanning the gap. In DNA, the CDR3 is TGTGCCAGCAGTGGACACCGAAAGGATGAGCAGTTCTTC. Amino acids: CASSGHRKDEQFF.

The CDR3 coding sequence is TGTGCCAGTACCGGGGAAATTGGGAATCAGCCCCAGCATTTT. Encoded protein: CASTGEIGNQPQHF. The chain is built from TRBV19 and TRBJ1-5; no firm D call. The CDR3 is 14 amino acids. The germline V gene encodes CDR1 LNHDA and CDR2 SQIVND (reference sequence). Trimming stripped 7 bases from V and 4 bases from J, with 14 bases between.

The chain links TRBV7-2 to TRBJ2-7; perhaps TRBD1 as D (5 bases). With 8 bases removed from V and 3 bases from J, the gap between germline ends came to 14 bases. The CDR3 is 13 amino acids. Germline values: CDR1 SGHTA, CDR2 FQGNSA. This CDR3 is CASGRQLNYEQYF. CDR3 DNA sequence: TGTGCCAGCGGTCGACAGCTTAACTACGAGCAGTACTTC.

The chain couples TRBV5-5 to TRBJ2-7, with TRBD1 identical over 8 bases. The CDR3 is made up of 14 amino acids. V shed 3 bases and J 6 bases; nucleotides not matched to a gene: 8. Germline values: CDR1 SGHKS, CDR2 YYEKEE (reference sequence). CDR3 sequence: CASSSGTGPSEQYF. CDR3 bases: TGTGCCAGCAGCTCCGGGACAGGACCTTCCGAGCAGTACTTC. The full variable domain, rest sourced from reference TRBV5-5 and TRBJ2-7, is DAGVTQSPTHLIKTRGQQVTLRCSPISGHKSVSWYQQVLGQGPQFIFQYYEKEERGRGNFPDRFSARQFPNYSSELNVNALLLGDSALYLCASSSGTGPSEQYFGPGTRLTVT.

The V and J genes are TRBV7-2 and TRBJ2-3, with a tentative D call TRBD1 (5 bases). CDR3 length: 15 amino acids. Trimming removed 5 bases at V and 2 bases at J, with 14 bases between. Germline CDR1 is SGHTA and CDR2 is FQGNSA. CDR3 bases: TGTGCCAGCAGCAGCAGGGTGGGATACACAGATACGCAGTATTTT. Translating it yields CASSSRVGYTDTQYF.

The V call is TRBV2, the J call TRBJ2-7; D is uncertain. This CDR3 has 12 residues. Germline V lookup: CDR1 SNHLY, CDR2 FYNNEI. V was shortened by 8 bases and J by 1 base, with 9 bases between the two germline ends. The CDR3 nucleotides are TGTGCCAGCGCCACGCGGTCCTACGAGCAGTACTTC. This encodes CASATRSYEQYF.

In this sample, this clone turned up a few times. J is TRBJ2-7 and V is TRBV7-9; the match to TRBD2 covers 10 bases. Germline V gene lookup returns CDR1 SEHNR and CDR2 FQNEAQ (reference sequence). This CDR3 has 16 amino acids. Trimming took 1 base from V and 5 from J; bases not matched to a gene: 8. Here the CDR3 DNA reads TGTGCCAGCAGCTTAGGGAGGACTAGCGGCTTTGACGAGCAGTACTTC. Its translation is CASSLGRTSGFDEQYF.

CDR3 loop: CATSEGGRDFNEQFF. CDR3 sequence (DNA): TGTGCCACCTCCGAAGGCGGGAGGGATTTCAATGAGCAGTTCTTC. The V call is TRBV7-8, the J call TRBJ2-1; TRBD2 aligns across 9 bases. CDR1 SGHVS and CDR2 FQNEAQ come from the germline V gene. This CDR3 comprises 15 residues. V shed 10 bases and J 6 bases; nucleotides not matched to a gene: 13.

This sequence joins TRBV9 and TRBJ2-7; TRBD2 is a possible D gene (5 bases). The CDR3 spans 13 residues. V lost 4 bases, J lost 3 bases, and 11 bases lay in between. CDR1 is SGDLS, CDR2 YYNGEE, per germline. CDR3 nucleotide sequence: TGTGCCAGCAGCCTCGGGAATAGCTACGAGCAGTACTTC. Its translation: CASSLGNSYEQYF.

The V call is TRBV29-1, the J call TRBJ2-7, with 7 bases matching TRBD1. The CDR3 covers 13 residues. CDR1 SQVTM and CDR2 ANQGSEA come from the germline V gene. The J segment lost 6 bases and the V segment lost 2 bases, leaving 7 bases of the junction unmatched. CDR3 amino acids: CSVERQGVREQYF. The DNA for the CDR3 is TGCAGCGTTGAACGCCAGGGGGTACGCGAGCAGTACTTC.

The chain employs TRBV2 and TRBJ1-5; 10 positions match TRBD1. Germline values: CDR1 SNHLY, CDR2 FYNNEI. After removal of 4 bases from V and 10 bases from J, the junction contained 25 bases not matched to a gene. The CDR3 extends over 20 amino acids. CDR3 in amino acids: CASSGGGDRGLVGGGGPQHF. The CDR3 DNA reads TGTGCCAGCAGTGGTGGTGGGGACAGGGGTTTGGTGGGGGGTGGTGGACCCCAGCATTTT.

The chain links TRBV5-1 to TRBJ2-5, with 8 bases that match TRBD2. This CDR3 region has 15 residues. Germline assignment: CDR1 SGHRS and CDR2 YFSETQ. The V segment lost 5 bases and the J segment 5 bases; nucleotides outside the gene matches: 11. The CDR3 loop is CASSSPTSGLETQYF. DNA of the CDR3: TGCGCCAGCAGTTCTCCCACTAGCGGCCTTGAGACCCAGTACTTC.

V and J are TRBV30 and TRBJ1-4, with D perhaps TRBD1 (5 bases). V was cut by 1 base and J by 0 bases, with 12 bases left in between. CDR3 length: 16 residues. CDR1 is GTSNPN and CDR2 is SVGIG in the germline V gene (reference sequence). CDR3 DNA sequence: TGTGCCTGGAGTGGTGGCAGGGCCGCAACTAATGAAAAACTGTTTTTT. Translation: CAWSGGRAATNEKLFF.

The J gene is TRBJ1-4, the V gene TRBV7-9; D gene uncertain. V was cut by 5 bases and J by 6 bases, with 4 bases left in between. The CDR3 has 11 amino acids. From germline, CDR1 is SEHNR and CDR2 FQNEAQ (reference sequence). The DNA for the CDR3 is TGTGCCAGCAGCCAGGATGAAAAACTGTTTTTT. As protein: CASSQDEKLFF. The full variable domain, rest sourced from reference TRBV7-9 and TRBJ1-4, is DTGVSQNPRHKITKRGQNVTFRCDPISEHNRLYWYRQTLGQGPEFLTYFQNEAQLEKSRLLSDRFSAERPKGSFSTLEIQRTEQGDSAMYLCASSQDEKLFFGSGTQLSVL.

This clone has just a few counts. The rearrangement links TRBV6-5 to TRBJ1-4, with no clear D. Looked up from germline, CDR1 is MNHEY and CDR2 is SVGAGI. The CDR3 covers 13 residues. Trimming took 0 bases from V and 5 from J, leaving 4 bases between them. CDR3 DNA sequence: TGTGCCAGCAGTTACTCCCGGAATGAAAAACTGTTTTTT. Translated: CASSYSRNEKLFF.

This clone appeared once. The J gene is TRBJ2-1, the V gene TRBV7-2, with TRBD2 identical over 9 bases. Germline CDR1 is SGHTA and CDR2 is FQGNSA. Trimming removed 6 bases from V and 6 bases from J; junction bases left unmatched: 3. The CDR3 totals 13 residues. CDR3: CASRTSGPNEQFF. The CDR3 nucleotides are TGTGCCAGCAGGACTAGCGGTCCCAATGAGCAGTTCTTC.